This TCR beta chain was retrieved from a study of blood T cell repertoires in COVID-19 (dated by TCRdb to 2020 to 2021). Broadly, across the study: The collaborator samples originated in the United States, Italy and Spain and spanned the acute and convalescent phases of COVID-19. Samples came from the ongoing ImmuneRACE study (first 160 participants) plus 1,254 subjects from 6 global collaborators. A freely available public database, intended as a resource for researchers studying the immune response to SARS-CoV-2, is where the repertoires were released. Sample metadata almost always included a de-identified subject ID, COVID-19 status, age in years and sex. The material from the prospective study consisted of cDNA or gDNA derived from T cells, B-cell-depleted T cells, or PBMCs. Where available, HLA class I and class II types were obtained from metadata supplied by the sample provider rather than from assay-based typing. Subjects who had been exposed to COVID-19, were actively infected with it, or had recovered from it provided the deeply sampled blood TCRbeta repertoires that made up the dataset. Findings and caveats that apply to the study as a whole: The amount of clinical and demographic metadata varied by source and participant and was provided uncurated.

The immunoSEQ Assay, a bias-controlled multiplex PCR, was used to amplify TCRbeta CDR3 regions from genomic DNA. In the original analysis: The number of nucleated cells in each sample was estimated by amplification of reference gene primers within the assay. To quantify the absolute abundance of each unique TCRbeta CDR3 rearrangement, sequence reads were collapsed and filtered. For each sample, productive Simpson clonality was calculated by taking the square root of Simpson's diversity index across productive rearrangements. Drawn from immuneACCESS, this table holds only the in-frame rearrangements with V and J called that TCRdb kept. Clones are partly lost; checked studies trace under half to an unresolved V gene and leave the rest unexplained. V and J calls plus clone size are reproduced from that table; the DNA served to infer D and trimming. The sample contains roughly 250,000 clones, under 95% of them found a single time. 1.5% to 2% of the sample is held by the ten biggest clonotypes.

As to this clone: Its antigen specificity is not known. No much larger clone is present one base from it, and per-base qualities are unavailable.

Participants in the prospective study were enrolled through a virtual design, were aged roughly 18 to 90 years, and lived in about 25 United States geographic areas. In the prospective study, cohorts were assigned on the basis of participant-reported clinical history obtained from a screening survey and a study questionnaire. Recovered participants in ImmuneRACE Cohort 3 were defined by two consecutive negative NP/OP PCR tests, clearance by a healthcare professional, or resolution of symptoms. In the prospective study, whole blood, serum and a nasopharyngeal or oropharyngeal swab were collected from each participant by mobile phlebotomists. Participants in the prospective study had the option to provide additional blood draws and questionnaires over a roughly two-month period. Before DNA extraction, blood samples from the prospective study were shipped at room temperature or frozen. Measured from the cysteine to the phenylalanine, the CDR3 is 17 residues long. This entry keeps only the CDR3 DNA: 51 bases, framed from base 1. The trim is 1 base for V and 0 bases for J, with a gap of 12 bases between the germline ends. The germline V gene yields MNHEY for CDR1 and SVGEGT for CDR2.

This TCR derives from a woman aged 18-35 years who had recovered from COVID-19. Recombination linked TRBV6-2 or TRBV6-3 to TRBJ2-2; 6 matching bases give a weak D call of TRBD1. Sequencing was done on a sample of PBMCs or T cells enriched from blood (not recorded which). The CDR3 is CASSYYGQPSNTGELFF. The DNA sequence is TGTGCCAGCAGTTACTATGGACAGCCATCGAACACCGGGGAGCTGTTTTTT.